Given below is one TCR beta chain in context. These data are taken from a study of Ad26.COV2.S vaccination and SARS-CoV-2 variants. At the level of the study: Participant was drawn from the COV1001 Ad26.COV2.S trial arm.

Method: immunoSEQ multiplex PCR; TCRdb's copy keeps in-frame clones and lacks some. The repertoire consists of about 250,000 clones, with more than 75% occurring once and the leading ten covering around 3%. CDR1 KGHSH and CDR2 LQKENI come from the germline V gene. Trimming cost V 9 bases and J 3 bases, with 17 bases left between them. This CDR3 is 14 amino acids long. Treatment specified: about 20 received Ad26.COV2.S at low or high dose, single or two shots; about 5 received placebo; per-sample allocation not given. Sampling happened 63 days after the first vaccine or placebo injection. This sequence originates from a person aged 18 to 59 who received the Ad26.COV2.S COVID-19 vaccine or a placebo. Sequenced material: peripheral blood, taken in a trial of Ad26.COV2.S vaccine versus placebo. The chain has TRBV18 and TRBJ1-2; possible D gene TRBD1, 6 bases. CDR3 sequence (DNA): TGTGCCAGTAACGAACATTCAGGGGACTATGGCTACACCTTC. Its protein is CASNEHSGDYGYTF.